The next 6 T cell receptor beta chains were all read from a single sample in a study of shared clonotypes between healthy human individuals. Produced via immunoSEQ multiplex PCR; TCRdb's table is partial and in-frame only. Here the sample spans a few hundred thousand clones, around 87% being singletons. Sequencing input: memory CD8+ T cells sorted from blood. Specified subset: CD45RO+ cells pooled with CCR7-negative TemRA cells. The source of these receptors is a man between 18 and 29 years old in good health.

The chain joins TRBV10-1 to TRBJ2-1; 12 positions agree with TRBD2. CDR1 is WNHNN and CDR2 is SYGVQD in the germline V gene (reference sequence). This CDR3 is built from 19 residues. Trimming removed 2 bases from V and 2 bases from J; junction bases left unmatched: 10. The CDR3 sequence is CASSERETSGRGAYNEQFF. The CDR3 region has the DNA TGCGCCAGCAGTGAGCGTGAGACTAGCGGGAGAGGCGCCTACAATGAGCAGTTCTTC.

This sequence joins TRBV5-1 and TRBJ2-1; either TRBD1 or TRBD2 may supply D (5 bases each). V lost 3 bases and J lost 3, with 10 bases in between. The CDR3 spans 14 residues. The germline V gene has CDR1 SGHRS and CDR2 YFSETQ. The CDR3 loop reads CASSWDDLYNEQFF. In DNA form, the CDR3 reads TGCGCCAGCAGCTGGGACGACCTCTACAATGAGCAGTTCTTC.

The chain links TRBV4-3 to TRBJ2-7, with 11 bases lining up with TRBD2. Trimming cost V 1 base and J 5 bases; bases outside gene matches: 10. Germline values: CDR1 LGHNA, CDR2 YSLEER. The CDR3 is 17 amino acids. CDR3 in DNA: TGCGCCAGCAGCCAAGGCTCGGGGGCGGGACTAGCGGACGAGCAGTACTTC. Translating it yields CASSQGSGAGLADEQYF.

The chain carries TRBV7-9 and TRBJ1-4; possible D gene TRBD1, 5 bases. Germline CDR1 is SEHNR and CDR2 is FQNEAQ (reference sequence). The CDR3 is 15 residues long. Between the trimmed V and J ends, which lost 2 bases and 1 base, there was a span of 8 bases. The CDR3 sequence: CASSLSQGTNEKLFF. In DNA form, the CDR3 reads TGTGCCAGCAGCTTATCGCAGGGAACTAATGAAAAACTGTTTTTT.

This chain joins TRBV5-3 and TRBJ1-3; the D is unclear. TRBV5-3 is labeled an ORF, and its function is uncertain. This CDR3 has 14 residues. V dropped 4 bases and J dropped 3 bases, with 11 bases sitting between them. The CDR3 bases are TGTGCCAGAAGCCCGGGGTTTTTTGGAAACACCATATATTTT. Translated: CARSPGFFGNTIYF.

V gene TRBV9 combines with J gene TRBJ2-1, with 13 bases that match TRBD2. Losses at the gene ends were 3 bases for V and 8 bases for J; bases not matched to a gene: 5. This CDR3 has 15 amino acids. Per the germline V gene, CDR1 is SGDLS and CDR2 is YYNGEE. The CDR3 sequence: CASSAVLAGGYEQFF. CDR3 DNA sequence: TGTGCCAGCAGCGCCGTACTAGCGGGAGGGTATGAGCAGTTCTTC.